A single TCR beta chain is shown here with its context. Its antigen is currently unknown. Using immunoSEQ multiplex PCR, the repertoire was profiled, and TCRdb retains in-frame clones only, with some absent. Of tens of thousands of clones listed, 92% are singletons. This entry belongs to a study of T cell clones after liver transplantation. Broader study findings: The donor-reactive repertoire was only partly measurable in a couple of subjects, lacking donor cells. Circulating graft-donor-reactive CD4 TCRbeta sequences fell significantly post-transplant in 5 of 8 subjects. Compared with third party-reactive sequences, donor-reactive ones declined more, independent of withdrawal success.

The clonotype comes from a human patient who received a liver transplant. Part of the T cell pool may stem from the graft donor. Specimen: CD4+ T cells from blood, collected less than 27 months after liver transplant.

CDR3 in amino acids: CASSTHPGTGELFF. In nucleotides, the CDR3 is TGTGCCAGCAGCACCCATCCAGGAACCGGGGAGCTGTTTTTT. The rearrangement joins TRBV7-3 to TRBJ2-2, with D unresolved. CDR1 and CDR2 from the germline V gene are SGHTA and FQGTGA. V gave up 5 bases and J gave up 5 bases, with 12 bases separating them. The CDR3 length is 14 residues.